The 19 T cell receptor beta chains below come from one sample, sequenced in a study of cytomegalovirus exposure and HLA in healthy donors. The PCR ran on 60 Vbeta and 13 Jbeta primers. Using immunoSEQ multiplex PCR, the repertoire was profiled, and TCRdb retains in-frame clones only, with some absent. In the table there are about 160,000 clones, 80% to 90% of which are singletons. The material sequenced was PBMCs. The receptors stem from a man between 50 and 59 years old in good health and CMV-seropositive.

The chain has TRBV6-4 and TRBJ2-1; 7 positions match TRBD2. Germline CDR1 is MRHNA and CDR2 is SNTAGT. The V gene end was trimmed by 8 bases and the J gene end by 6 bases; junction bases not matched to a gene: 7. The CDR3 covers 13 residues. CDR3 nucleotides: TGTGCCAGCGCTCGGGAGGTTGGCAATGAGCAGTTCTTC. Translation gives CASAREVGNEQFF.

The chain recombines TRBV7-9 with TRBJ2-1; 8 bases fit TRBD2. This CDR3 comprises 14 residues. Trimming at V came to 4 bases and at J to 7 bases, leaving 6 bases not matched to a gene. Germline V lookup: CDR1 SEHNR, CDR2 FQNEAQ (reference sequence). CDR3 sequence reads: CASSSPGLGNEQFF. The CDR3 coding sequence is TGTGCCAGCAGCTCCCCGGGACTAGGGAATGAGCAGTTCTTC. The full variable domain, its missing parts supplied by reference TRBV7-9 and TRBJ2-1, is DTGVSQNPRHKITKRGQNVTFRCDPISEHNRLYWYRQTLGQGPEFLTYFQNEAQLEKSRLLSDRFSAERPKGSFSTLEIQRTEQGDSAMYLCASSSPGLGNEQFFGPGTRLTVL.

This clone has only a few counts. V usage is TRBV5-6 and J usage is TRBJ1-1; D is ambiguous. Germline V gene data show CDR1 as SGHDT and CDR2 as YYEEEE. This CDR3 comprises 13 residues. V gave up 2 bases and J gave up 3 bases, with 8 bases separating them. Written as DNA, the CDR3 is TGTGCCAGCAGCTTAATGGCCGACACTGAAGCTTTCTTT. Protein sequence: CASSLMADTEAFF.

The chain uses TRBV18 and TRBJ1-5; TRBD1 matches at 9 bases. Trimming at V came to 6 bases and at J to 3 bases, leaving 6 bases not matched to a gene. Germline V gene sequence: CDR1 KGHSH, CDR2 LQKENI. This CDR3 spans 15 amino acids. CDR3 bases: TGTGCCAGCTCCCCCGGGACAGGGTACAATCAGCCCCAGCATTTT. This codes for CASSPGTGYNQPQHF.

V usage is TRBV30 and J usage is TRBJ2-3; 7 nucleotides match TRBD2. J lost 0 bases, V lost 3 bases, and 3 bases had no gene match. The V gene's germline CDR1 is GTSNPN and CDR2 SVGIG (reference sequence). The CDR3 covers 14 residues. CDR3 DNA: TGTGCCTGGAGCCCGGGACTAAGCACAGATACGCAGTATTTT. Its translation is CAWSPGLSTDTQYF. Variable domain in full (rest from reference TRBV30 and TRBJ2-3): SQTIHQWPATLVQPVGSPLSLECTVEGTSNPNLYWYRQAAGRGLQLLFYSVGIGQISSEVPQNLSASRPQDRQFILSSKKLLLSDSGFYLCAWSPGLSTDTQYFGPGTRLTVL.

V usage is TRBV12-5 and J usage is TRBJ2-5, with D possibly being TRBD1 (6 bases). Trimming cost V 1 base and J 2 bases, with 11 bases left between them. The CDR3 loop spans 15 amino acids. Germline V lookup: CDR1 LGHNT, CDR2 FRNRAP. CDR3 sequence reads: CASGLATGMQETQYF. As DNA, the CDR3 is TGTGCTAGTGGTTTGGCTACAGGGATGCAAGAGACCCAGTACTTC.

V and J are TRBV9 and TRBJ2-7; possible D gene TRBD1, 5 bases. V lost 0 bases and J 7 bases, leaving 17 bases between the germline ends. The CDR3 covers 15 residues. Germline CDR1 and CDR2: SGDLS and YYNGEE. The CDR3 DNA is TGTGCCAGCAGCGTAGCCCCGTCAGGGATGGGGGAGCAGTACTTC. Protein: CASSVAPSGMGEQYF.

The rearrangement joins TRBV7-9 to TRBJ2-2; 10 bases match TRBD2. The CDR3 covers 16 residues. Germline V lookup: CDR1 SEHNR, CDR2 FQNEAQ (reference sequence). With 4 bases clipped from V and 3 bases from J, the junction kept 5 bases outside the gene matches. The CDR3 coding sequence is TGTGCCAGCAGCTACCTAGCGGGGGTGTACACCGGGGAGCTGTTTTTT. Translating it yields CASSYLAGVYTGELFF.

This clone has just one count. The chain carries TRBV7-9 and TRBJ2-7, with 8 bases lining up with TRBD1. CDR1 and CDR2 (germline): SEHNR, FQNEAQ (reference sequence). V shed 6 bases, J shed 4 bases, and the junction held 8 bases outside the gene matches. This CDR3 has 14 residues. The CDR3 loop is CASSSTGGGYEQYF. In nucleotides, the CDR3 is TGTGCCAGCAGTTCTACAGGGGGTGGATACGAGCAGTACTTC.

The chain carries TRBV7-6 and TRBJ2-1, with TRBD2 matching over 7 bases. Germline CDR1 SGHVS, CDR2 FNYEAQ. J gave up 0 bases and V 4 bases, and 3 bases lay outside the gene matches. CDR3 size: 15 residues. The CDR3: CASSYSGDSYNEQFF. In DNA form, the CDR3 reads TGTGCCAGCAGCTACAGCGGGGACTCCTACAATGAGCAGTTCTTC.

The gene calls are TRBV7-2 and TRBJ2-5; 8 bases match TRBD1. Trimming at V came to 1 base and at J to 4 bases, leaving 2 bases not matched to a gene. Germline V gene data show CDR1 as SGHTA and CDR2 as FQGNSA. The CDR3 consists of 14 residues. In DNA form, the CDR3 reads TGTGCCAGCAGCTTAGACAGGGGGAGAGAGACCCAGTACTTC. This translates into CASSLDRGRETQYF.

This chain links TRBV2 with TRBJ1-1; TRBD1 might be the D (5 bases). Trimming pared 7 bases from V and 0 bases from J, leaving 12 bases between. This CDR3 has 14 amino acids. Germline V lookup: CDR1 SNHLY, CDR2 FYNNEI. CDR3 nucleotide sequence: TGTGCCAGCAAACCAGGGTACGTGAACACTGAAGCTTTCTTT. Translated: CASKPGYVNTEAFF.

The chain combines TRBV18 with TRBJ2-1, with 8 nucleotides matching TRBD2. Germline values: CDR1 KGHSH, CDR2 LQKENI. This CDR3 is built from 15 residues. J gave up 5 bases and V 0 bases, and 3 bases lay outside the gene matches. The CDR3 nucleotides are TGTGCCAGCTCACCACCCGGGGGGGGAGACAATGAGCAGTTCTTC. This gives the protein CASSPPGGGDNEQFF.

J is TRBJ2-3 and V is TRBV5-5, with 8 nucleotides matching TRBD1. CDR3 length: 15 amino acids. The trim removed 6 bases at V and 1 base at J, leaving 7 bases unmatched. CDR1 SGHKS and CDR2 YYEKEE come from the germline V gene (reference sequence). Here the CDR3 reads CASTQGALGTDTQYF. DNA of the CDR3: TGTGCCAGCACCCAGGGGGCGCTGGGCACAGATACGCAGTATTTT.

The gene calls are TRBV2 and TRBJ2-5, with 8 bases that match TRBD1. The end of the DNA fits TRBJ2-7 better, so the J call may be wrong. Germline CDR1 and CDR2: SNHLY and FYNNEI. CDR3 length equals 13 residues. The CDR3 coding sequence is TGTGCCAGCGGGACAGGTCCCCCATACGAGCAGTACTTC. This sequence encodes CASGTGPPYEQYF.

As DNA, the CDR3 is TGTGCCAGTAGTATGAGGGGGCGGCGGTCTGAAGCTTTCTTT. It is translated as CASSMRGRRSEAFF. The chain is built from TRBV19 and TRBJ1-1; 7 bases are a match to TRBD1. The ends lost 3 bases at V and 6 bases at J; junction bases unmatched: 7. The CDR3 consists of 14 residues. Germline V gene lookup returns CDR1 LNHDA and CDR2 SQIVND (reference sequence).

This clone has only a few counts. The CDR3 nucleotides read TGTGCCAGCAGCTTAGATGCTAGCGGGTACCAAGAGACCCAGTACTTC. Its protein product is CASSLDASGYQETQYF. The gene calls are TRBV7-9 and TRBJ2-5; 8 positions agree with TRBD2. The CDR3 is 16 residues long. V gave up 1 base and J gave up 0 bases; unmatched junction bases: 4. In germline, CDR1 is SEHNR, CDR2 FQNEAQ (reference sequence).

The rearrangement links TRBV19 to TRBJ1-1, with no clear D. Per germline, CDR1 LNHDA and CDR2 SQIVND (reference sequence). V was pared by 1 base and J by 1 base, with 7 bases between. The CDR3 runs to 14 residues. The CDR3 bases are TGTGCCAGTAGTATAGGAGCGGAGAACACTGAAGCTTTCTTT. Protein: CASSIGAENTEAFF.

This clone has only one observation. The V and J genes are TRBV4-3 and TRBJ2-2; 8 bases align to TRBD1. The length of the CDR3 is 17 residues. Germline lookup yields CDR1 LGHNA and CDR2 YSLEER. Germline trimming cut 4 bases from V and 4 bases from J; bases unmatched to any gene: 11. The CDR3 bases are TGCGCCAGCAGCCGAAGGGTTCAGGGGGCGCGCACCGGGGAGCTGTTTTTT. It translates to CASSRRVQGARTGELFF.